This TCR beta chain was found in a study of blood T cell repertoires in COVID-19. As for the study in general: The United States, Italy and Spain were the sources of the acute and convalescent COVID-19 samples.

Original processing notes: Reference gene primer amplification in the assay estimated nucleated cell counts. Profiling relied on immunoSEQ multiplex PCR, and the TCRdb table lists in-frame clones only, not all of them. V, J and clone size derive from that table, while D and trimming were established from the DNA sequence. Of approximately 410,000 clones detected, roughly 88% appear once; the ten largest clones hold more than 1.4%. Trimming removed 3 bases from V and 4 bases from J, with 6 bases in between. Germline-derived CDR1 and CDR2 are WSHSY and SAAADI. This CDR3 comprises 12 residues. The chain employs TRBV10-2 and TRBJ2-5; D not resolved. The clonotype was recovered from a young woman with active or convalescent COVID-19. Input material: peripheral blood. As DNA, the CDR3 is TGCGCCAGCAGTGATAATAGAGAGACCCAGTACTTC. It codes for CASSDNRETQYF.